These 5 T cell receptor beta chains were sequenced from one sample in a study of CD8 T cells in Susac syndrome. An input of 0.5 to 1 ug of RNA was subjected to reverse transcription using random hexamers. TCRdb re-called the immunoSEQ multiplex PCR reads with MiXCR, one entry per CDR3 protein. The sample records approximately 100,000 distinct CDR3 sequences, less than 97% being singletons. The sequenced material came from CD4+ T cells from PBMCs. Receptors were obtained from a human donor in good health.

This chain joins TRBV9 and TRBJ1-2; the D is unclear. The V end lost 0 bases, the J end lost 9 bases, and 12 bases lay between the germline ends. The CDR3 runs to 13 residues. Germline-derived CDR1 and CDR2 are SGDLS and YYNGEE. CDR3 DNA sequence: TGTGCCAGCAGCGTAGTTGAAGGGCAACGCTACACCTTC. This translates into CASSVVEGQRYTF. Full variable domain (rest looked up from reference TRBV9 and TRBJ1-2): DSGVTQTPKHLITATGQRVTLRCSPRSGDLSVYWYQQSLDQGLQFLIQYYNGEERAKGNILERFSAQQFPDLHSELNLSSLELGDSALYFCASSVVEGQRYTFGSGTRLTVV.

The chain recombines TRBV12-3 or TRBV12-4 with TRBJ1-1, with 8 bases matching TRBD1. With 5 bases clipped from V and 9 bases from J, the junction kept 5 bases outside the gene matches. The CDR3 runs 12 residues. The CDR3 spells CASSTGGNKAFF. The CDR3 nucleotides read TGTGCCAGCAGTACAGGGGGAAATAAAGCTTTCTTT.

The V and J genes are TRBV5-1 and TRBJ2-5; tentatively, D is TRBD1 or TRBD2 (5 bases each). The germline gives CDR1 SGHRS, CDR2 YFSETQ. Deletions cut 4 bases from V and 4 bases from J, with 11 bases between. The CDR3 is made up of 13 amino acids. The CDR3 region has the DNA TGCGCCAGCAGCCCGCCTGGGGGAGAGACCCAGTACTTC. This codes for CASSPPGGETQYF. The variable domain in full, completed from reference TRBV5-1 and TRBJ2-5, reads KAGVTQTPRYLIKTRGQQVTLSCSPISGHRSVSWYQQTPGQGLQFLFEYFSETQRNKGNFPGRFSGRQFSNSRSEMNVSTLELGDSALYLCASSPPGGETQYFGPGTRLLVL.

This rearrangement joins TRBV30 to TRBJ2-3; D ambiguous. V was clipped by 0 bases and J by 6 bases, with 7 bases between them. CDR1 and CDR2 from the germline V gene are GTSNPN and SVGIG (reference sequence). The CDR3 sequence is 12 residues long. Here the CDR3 DNA reads TGTGCCTGGAGTGTCAACCGCGATACGCAGTATTTT. It yields the protein CAWSVNRDTQYF.

The V gene is TRBV6-2 or TRBV6-3, the J gene TRBJ2-1; 7 bases are a match to TRBD2. This CDR3 region has 14 residues. Germline-derived CDR1 and CDR2 are MNHEY and SVGEGT. Losses at the gene ends were 7 bases for V and 5 bases for J; bases not matched to a gene: 8. In nucleotides, the CDR3 is TGTGCCAGCATTAGGCGGGAGATGGACAATGAGCAGTTCTTC. It specifies CASIRREMDNEQFF.